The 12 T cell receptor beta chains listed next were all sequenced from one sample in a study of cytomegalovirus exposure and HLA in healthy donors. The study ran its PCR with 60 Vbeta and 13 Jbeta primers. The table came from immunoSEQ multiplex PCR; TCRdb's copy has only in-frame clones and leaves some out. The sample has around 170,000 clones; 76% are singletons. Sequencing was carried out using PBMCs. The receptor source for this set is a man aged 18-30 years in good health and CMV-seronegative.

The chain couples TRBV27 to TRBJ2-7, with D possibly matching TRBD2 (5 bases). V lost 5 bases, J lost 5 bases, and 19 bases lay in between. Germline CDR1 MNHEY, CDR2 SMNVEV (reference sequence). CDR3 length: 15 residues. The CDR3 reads CASSPPGRGSHEQYF. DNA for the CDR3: TGTGCCAGCAGTCCCCCTGGACGGGGTTCCCACGAGCAGTACTTC.

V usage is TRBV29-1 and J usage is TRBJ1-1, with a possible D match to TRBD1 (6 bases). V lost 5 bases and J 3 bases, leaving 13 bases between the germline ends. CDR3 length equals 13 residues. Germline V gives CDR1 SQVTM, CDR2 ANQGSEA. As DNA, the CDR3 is TGCAGCGTTATCGGGGGGCACGACACTGAAGCTTTCTTT. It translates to CSVIGGHDTEAFF.

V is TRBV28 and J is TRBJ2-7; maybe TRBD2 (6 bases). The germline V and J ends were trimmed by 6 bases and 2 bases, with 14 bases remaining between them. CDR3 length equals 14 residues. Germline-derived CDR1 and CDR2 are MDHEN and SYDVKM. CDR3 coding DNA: TGTGCCAGCAGGGGGCCGGGACTCACCTACGAGCAGTACTTC. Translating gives CASRGPGLTYEQYF.

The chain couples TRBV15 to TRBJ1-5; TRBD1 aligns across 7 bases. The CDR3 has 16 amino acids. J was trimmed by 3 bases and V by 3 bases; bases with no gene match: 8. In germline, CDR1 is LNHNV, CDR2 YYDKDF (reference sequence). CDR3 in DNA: TGTGCCACCAGCAGCCAGGGGGAATATGCCAATCAGCCCCAGCATTTT. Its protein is CATSSQGEYANQPQHF.

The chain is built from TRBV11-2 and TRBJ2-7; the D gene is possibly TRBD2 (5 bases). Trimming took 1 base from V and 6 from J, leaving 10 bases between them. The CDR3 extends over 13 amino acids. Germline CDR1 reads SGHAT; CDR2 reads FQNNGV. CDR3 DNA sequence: TGTGCCAGCAGCTTAGTTTTCGGGATCGAGCAGTACTTC. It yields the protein CASSLVFGIEQYF.

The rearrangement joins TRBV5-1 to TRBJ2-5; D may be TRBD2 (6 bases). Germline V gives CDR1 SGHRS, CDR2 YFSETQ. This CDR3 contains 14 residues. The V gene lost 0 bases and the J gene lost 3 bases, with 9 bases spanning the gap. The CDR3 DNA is TGCGCCAGCAGCTTGGGTAGCGGCGAAGAGACCCAGTACTTC. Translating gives CASSLGSGEETQYF.

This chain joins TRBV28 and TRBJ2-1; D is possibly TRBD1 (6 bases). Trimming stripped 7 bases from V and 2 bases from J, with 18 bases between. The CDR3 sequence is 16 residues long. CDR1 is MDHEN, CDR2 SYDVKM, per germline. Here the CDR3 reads CASNQGFFQAYNEQFF. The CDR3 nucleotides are TGTGCCAGCAACCAGGGGTTCTTTCAGGCCTACAATGAGCAGTTCTTC. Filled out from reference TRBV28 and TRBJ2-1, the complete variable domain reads DVKVTQSSRYLVKRTGEKVFLECVQDMDHENMFWYRQDPGLGLRLIYFSYDVKMKEKGDIPEGYSVSREKKERFSLILESASTNQTSMYLCASNQGFFQAYNEQFFGPGTRLTVL.

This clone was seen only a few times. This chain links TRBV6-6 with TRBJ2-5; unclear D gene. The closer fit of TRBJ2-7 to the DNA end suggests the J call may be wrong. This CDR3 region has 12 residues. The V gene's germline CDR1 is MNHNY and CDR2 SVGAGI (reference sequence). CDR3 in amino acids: CASSSEIYEQYF. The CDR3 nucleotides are TGTGCCAGCAGTTCGGAGATCTACGAGCAGTACTTC.

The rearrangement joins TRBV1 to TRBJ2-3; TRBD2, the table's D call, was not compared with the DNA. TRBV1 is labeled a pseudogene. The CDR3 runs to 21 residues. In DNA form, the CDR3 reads TGCACCAGCAGCCAAGGGGGTGGAGCGGGGGGCCGGGGGGGAACCACAGATACGCAGTATTTT. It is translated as CTSSQGGGAGGRGGTTDTQYF.

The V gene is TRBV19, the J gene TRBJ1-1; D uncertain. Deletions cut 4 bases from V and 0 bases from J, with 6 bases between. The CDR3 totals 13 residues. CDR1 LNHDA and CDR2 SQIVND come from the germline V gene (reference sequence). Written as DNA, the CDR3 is TGTGCCAGTAGTACCCAAATGAACACTGAAGCTTTCTTT. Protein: CASSTQMNTEAFF.

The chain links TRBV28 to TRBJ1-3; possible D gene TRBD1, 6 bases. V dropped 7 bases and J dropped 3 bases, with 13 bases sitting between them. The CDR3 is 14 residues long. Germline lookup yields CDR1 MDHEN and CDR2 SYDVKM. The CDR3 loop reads CASIFRGIGNTIYF. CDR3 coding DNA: TGTGCCAGCATTTTCAGGGGAATTGGAAACACCATATATTTT.

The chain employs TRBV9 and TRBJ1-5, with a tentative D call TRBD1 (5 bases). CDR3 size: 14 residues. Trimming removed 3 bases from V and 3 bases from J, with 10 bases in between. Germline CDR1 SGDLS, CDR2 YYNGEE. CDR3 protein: CASSGPGLNQPQHF. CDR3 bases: TGTGCCAGCAGCGGCCCGGGACTCAATCAGCCCCAGCATTTT.